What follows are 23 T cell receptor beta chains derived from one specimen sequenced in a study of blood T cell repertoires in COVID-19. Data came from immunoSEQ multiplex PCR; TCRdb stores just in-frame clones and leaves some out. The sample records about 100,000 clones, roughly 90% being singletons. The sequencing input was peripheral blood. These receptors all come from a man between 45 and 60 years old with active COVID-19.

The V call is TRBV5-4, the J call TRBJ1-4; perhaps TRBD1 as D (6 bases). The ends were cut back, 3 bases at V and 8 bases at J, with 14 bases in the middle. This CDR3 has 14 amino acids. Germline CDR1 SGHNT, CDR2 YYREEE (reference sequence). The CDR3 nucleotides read TGTGCCAGCAGCTCGACAGGTGAAGACGAAAAACTGTTTTTT. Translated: CASSSTGEDEKLFF.

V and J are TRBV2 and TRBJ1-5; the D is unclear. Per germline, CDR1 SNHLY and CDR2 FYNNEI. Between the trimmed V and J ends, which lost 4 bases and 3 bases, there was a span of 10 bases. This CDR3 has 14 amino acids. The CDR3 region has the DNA TGTGCCAGCAGTGTCGGGAGGTTCAATCAGCCCCAGCATTTT. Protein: CASSVGRFNQPQHF.

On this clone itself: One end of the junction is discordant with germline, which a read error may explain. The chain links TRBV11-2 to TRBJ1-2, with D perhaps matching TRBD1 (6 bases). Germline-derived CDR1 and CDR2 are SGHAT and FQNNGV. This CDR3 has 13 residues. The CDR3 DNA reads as TGTGCCAGCAGCTTAGACAGGGGCTCGGGGCATAACTTC. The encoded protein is CASSLDRGSGHNF.

The DNA for the CDR3 is TGTGCCTGGAGGGGGGCAGGGGTGTTCACCGGGGAGCTGTTTTTT. Its protein is CAWRGAGVFTGELFF. V is TRBV30 and J is TRBJ2-2; D possibly corresponds to TRBD1 (6 bases). Looked up from germline, CDR1 is GTSNPN and CDR2 is SVGIG (reference sequence). V lost 3 bases to trimming and J lost 4 bases, with 15 bases between them. The CDR3 loop spans 15 amino acids.

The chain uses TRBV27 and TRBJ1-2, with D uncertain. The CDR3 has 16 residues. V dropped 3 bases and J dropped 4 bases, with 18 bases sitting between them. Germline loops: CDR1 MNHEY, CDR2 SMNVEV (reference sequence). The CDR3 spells CASSFVQSKKRYGYTF. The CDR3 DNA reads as TGTGCCAGCAGTTTTGTCCAGTCGAAAAAGCGCTATGGCTACACCTTC.

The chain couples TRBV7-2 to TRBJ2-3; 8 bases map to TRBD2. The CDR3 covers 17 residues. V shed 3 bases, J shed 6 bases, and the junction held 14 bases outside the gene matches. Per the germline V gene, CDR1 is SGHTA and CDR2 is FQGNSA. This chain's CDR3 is CASSFSSGFAGGDTQYF. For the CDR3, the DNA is TGTGCCAGCAGCTTTTCCTCAGGGTTTGCGGGAGGTGATACGCAGTATTTT.

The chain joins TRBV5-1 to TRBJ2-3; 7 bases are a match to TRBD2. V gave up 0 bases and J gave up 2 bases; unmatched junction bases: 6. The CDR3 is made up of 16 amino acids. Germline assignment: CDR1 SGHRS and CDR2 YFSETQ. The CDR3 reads CASSLVGTTPTDTQYF. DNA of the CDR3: TGCGCCAGCAGCTTGGTTGGGACTACCCCCACAGATACGCAGTATTTT.

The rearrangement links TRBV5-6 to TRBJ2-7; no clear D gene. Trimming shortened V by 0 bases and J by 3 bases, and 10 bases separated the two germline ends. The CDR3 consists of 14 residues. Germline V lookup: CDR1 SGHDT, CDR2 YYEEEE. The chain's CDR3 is CASSLAGLSYEQYV. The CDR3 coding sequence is TGTGCCAGCAGCTTGGCAGGCTTGAGCTACGAGCAGTACGTC.

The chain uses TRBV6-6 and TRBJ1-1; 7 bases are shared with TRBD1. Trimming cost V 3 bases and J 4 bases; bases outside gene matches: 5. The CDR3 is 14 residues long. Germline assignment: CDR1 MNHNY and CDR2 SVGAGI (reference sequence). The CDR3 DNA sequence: TGTGCCAGCAGTTATCAGGGGGAATCCACTGAAGCTTTCTTT. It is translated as CASSYQGESTEAFF.

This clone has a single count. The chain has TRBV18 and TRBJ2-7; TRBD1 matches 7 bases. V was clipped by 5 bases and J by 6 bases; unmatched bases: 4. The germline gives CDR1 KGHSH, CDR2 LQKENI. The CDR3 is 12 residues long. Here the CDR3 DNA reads TGTGCCAGCTCATTGACAGGGACCGAGCAGTACTTC. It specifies CASSLTGTEQYF.

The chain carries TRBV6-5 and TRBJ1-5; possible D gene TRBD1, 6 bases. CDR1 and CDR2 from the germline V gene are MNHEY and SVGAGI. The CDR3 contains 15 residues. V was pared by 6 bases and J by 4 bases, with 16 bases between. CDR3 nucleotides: TGTGCCAGCAGGGCTCTGACAGGTGAGAATCAGCCCCAGCATTTT. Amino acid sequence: CASRALTGENQPQHF.

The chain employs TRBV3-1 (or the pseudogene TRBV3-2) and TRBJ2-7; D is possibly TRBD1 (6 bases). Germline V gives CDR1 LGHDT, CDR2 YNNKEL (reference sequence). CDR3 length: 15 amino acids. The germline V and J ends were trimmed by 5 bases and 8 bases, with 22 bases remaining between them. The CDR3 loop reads CASSDVRWTDKKQYF. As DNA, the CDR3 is TGTGCCAGCAGCGATGTTCGGTGGACAGACAAGAAGCAGTACTTC.

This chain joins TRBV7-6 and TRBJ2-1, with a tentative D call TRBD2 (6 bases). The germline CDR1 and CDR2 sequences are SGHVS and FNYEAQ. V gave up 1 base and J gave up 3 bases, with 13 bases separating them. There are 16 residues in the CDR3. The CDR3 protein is CASSLEAGGLYNEQFF. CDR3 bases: TGTGCCAGCAGCTTAGAAGCGGGCGGACTCTACAATGAGCAGTTCTTC.

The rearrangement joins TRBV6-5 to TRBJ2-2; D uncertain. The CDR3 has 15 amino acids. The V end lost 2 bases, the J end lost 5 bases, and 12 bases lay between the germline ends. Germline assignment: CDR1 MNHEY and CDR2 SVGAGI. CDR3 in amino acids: CASSYLQPSTGELFF. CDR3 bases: TGTGCCAGCAGTTACCTACAGCCTTCAACCGGGGAGCTGTTTTTT.

CDR3 sequence (DNA): TGCGCCAGCATGTTGGACAGACCCTACAATGAGCAGTTCTTC. Translated, it gives CASMLDRPYNEQFF. The gene calls are TRBV5-1 and TRBJ2-1; a weak D match, TRBD1 (6 bases). Per germline, CDR1 SGHRS and CDR2 YFSETQ. The V end was cut by 6 bases, the J end by 2 bases, with 12 bases between. The CDR3 spans 14 residues.

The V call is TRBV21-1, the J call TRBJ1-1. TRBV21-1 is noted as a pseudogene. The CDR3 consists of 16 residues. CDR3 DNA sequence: TGTGCCAGCAGCAAAGTTGCGAGGAAGATGAACACTGAAGCTTTCTTT. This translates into CASSKVARKMNTEAFF.

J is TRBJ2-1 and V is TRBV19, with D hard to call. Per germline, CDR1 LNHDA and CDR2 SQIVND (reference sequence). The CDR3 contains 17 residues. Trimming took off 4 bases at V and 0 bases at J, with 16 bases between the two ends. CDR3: CASSTLEDAVSYNEQFF. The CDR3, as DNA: TGTGCCAGTAGTACTCTAGAAGACGCGGTCTCCTACAATGAGCAGTTCTTC.

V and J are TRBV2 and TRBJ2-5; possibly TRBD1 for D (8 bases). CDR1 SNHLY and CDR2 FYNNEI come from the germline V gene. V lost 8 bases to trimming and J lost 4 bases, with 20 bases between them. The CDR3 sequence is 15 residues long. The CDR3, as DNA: TGTGCCAGCTCCGGACAGGGCGGGGGCCGAGAGACCCAGTACTTC. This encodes CASSGQGGGRETQYF. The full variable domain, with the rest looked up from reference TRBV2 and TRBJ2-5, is EPEVTQTPSHQVTQMGQEVILRCVPISNHLYFYWYRQILGQKVEFLVSFYNNEISEKSEIFDDQFSVERPDGSNFTLKIRSTKLEDSAMYFCASSGQGGGRETQYFGPGTRLLVL.

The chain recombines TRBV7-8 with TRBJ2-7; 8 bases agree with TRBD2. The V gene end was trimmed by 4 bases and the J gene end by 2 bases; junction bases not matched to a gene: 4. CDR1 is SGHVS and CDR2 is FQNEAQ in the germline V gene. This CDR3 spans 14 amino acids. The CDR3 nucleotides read TGTGCCAGCAGCTGGAGCGGGGGCCCCTACGAGCAGTACTTC. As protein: CASSWSGGPYEQYF. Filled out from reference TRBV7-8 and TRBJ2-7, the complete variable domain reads GAGVSQSPRYKVAKRGQDVALRCDPISGHVSLFWYQQALGQGPEFLTYFQNEAQLDKSGLPSDRFFAERPEGSVSTLKIQRTQQEDSAVYLCASSWSGGPYEQYFGPGTRLTVT.

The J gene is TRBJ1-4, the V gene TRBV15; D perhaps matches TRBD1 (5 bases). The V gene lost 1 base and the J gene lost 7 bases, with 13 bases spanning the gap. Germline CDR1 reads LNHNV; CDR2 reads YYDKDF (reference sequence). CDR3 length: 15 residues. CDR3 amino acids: CATSRVRRQSEKLFF. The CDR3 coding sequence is TGTGCCACCAGCAGAGTACGGCGACAGAGTGAAAAACTGTTTTTT. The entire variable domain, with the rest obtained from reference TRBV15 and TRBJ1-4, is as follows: DAMVIQNPRYQVTQFGKPVTLSCSQTLNHNVMYWYQQKSSQAPKLLFHYYDKDFNNEADTPDNFQSRRPNTSFCFLDIRSPGLGDTAMYLCATSRVRRQSEKLFFGSGTQLSVL.

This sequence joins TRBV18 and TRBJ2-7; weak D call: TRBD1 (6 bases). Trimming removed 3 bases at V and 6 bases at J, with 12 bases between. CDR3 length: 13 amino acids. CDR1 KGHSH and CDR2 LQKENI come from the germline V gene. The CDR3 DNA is TGTGCCAGCTCACCCAATACAGGGACCGAGCAGTACTTC. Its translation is CASSPNTGTEQYF.

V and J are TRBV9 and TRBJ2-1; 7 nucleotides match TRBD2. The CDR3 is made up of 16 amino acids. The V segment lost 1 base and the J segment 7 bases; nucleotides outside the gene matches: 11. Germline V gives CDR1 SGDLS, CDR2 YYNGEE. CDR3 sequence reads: CASSVLATGGMNEQFF. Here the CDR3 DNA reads TGTGCCAGCAGCGTATTAGCGACGGGAGGCATGAATGAGCAGTTCTTC.

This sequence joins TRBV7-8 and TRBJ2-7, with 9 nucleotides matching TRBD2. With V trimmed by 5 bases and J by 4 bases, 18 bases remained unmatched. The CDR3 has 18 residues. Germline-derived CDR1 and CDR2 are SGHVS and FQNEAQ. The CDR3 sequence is CASSRFPMASGAPYEQYV. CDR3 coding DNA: TGTGCCAGCAGCCGTTTCCCCATGGCTAGCGGGGCTCCTTACGAGCAGTACGTC.